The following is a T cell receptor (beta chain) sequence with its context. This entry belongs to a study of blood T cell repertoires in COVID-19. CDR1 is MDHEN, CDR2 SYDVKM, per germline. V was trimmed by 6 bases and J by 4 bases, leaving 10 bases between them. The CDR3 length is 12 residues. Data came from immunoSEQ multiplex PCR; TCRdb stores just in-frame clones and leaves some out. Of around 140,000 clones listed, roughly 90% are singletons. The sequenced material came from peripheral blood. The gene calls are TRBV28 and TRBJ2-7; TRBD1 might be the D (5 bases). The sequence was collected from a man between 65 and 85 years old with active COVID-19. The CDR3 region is CASSQKGYEQYF. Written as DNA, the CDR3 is TGTGCCAGCAGCCAGAAGGGGTACGAGCAGTACTTC.